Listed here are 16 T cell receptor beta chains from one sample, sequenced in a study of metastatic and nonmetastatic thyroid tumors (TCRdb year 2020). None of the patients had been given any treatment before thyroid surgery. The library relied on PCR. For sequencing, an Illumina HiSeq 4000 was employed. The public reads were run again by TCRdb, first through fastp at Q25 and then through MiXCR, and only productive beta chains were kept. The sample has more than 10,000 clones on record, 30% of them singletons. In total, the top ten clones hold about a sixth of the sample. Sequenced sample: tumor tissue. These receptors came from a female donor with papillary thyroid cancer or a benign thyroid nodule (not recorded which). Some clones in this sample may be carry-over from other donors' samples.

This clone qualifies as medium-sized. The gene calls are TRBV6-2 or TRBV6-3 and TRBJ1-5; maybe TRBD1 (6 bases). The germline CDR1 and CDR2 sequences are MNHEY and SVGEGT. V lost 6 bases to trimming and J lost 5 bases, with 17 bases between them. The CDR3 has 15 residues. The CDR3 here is CASRGLGGGDQPQHF. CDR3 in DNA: TGTGCCAGCAGAGGACTTGGGGGGGGCGATCAGCCCCAGCATTTT.

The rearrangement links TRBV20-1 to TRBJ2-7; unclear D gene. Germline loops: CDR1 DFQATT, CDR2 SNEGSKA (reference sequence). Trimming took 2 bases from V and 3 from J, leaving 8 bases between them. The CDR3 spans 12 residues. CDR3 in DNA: TGCAGTGCTAGAAGAACAATCTACGAGCAGTACTTC. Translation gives CSARRTIYEQYF.

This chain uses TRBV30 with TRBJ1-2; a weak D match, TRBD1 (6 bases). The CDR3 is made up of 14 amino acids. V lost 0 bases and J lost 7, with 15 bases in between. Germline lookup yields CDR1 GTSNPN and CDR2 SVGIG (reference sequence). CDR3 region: CAWSVVSGGGGYTF. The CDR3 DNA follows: TGTGCCTGGAGTGTAGTATCGGGGGGCGGTGGCTACACCTTC.

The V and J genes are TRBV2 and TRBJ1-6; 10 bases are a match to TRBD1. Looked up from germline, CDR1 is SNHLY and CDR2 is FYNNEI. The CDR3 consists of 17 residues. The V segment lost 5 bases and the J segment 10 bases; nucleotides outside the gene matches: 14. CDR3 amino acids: CASSLMTGGLLGSPLHF. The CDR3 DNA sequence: TGTGCCAGCAGTCTGATGACAGGGGGCTTACTTGGGTCACCCCTCCACTTT.

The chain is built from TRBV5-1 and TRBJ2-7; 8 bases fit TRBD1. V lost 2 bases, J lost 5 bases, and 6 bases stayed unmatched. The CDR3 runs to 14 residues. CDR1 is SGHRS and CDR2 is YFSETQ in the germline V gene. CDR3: CASSFGQGINEQYF. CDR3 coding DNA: TGCGCCAGCAGCTTCGGACAGGGAATCAACGAGCAGTACTTC.

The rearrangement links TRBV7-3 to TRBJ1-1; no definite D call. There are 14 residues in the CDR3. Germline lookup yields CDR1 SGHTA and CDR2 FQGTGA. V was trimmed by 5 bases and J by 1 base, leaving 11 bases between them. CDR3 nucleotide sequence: TGTGCCAGCAGCCTTGGGGTAGCGAACACTGAAGCTTTCTTT. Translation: CASSLGVANTEAFF.

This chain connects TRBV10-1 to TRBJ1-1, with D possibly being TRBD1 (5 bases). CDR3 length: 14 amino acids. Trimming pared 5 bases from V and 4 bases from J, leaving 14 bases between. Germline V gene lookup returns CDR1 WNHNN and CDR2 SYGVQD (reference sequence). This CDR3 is CASSQRGVGTEAFF. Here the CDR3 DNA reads TGCGCCAGCAGTCAGAGGGGAGTAGGCACTGAAGCTTTCTTT.

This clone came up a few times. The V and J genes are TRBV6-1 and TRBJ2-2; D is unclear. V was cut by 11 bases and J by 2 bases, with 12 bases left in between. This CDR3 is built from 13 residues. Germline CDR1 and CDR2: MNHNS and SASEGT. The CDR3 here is CAGRGPNTGELFF. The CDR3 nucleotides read TGTGCCGGCCGAGGACCTAACACCGGGGAGCTGTTTTTT.

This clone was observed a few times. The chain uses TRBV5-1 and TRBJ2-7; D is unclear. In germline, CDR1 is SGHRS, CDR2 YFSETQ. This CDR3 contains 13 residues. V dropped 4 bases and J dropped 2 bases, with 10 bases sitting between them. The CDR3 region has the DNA TGCGCCAGCAGCCTAGGCGGCCCCTACGAGCAGTACTTC. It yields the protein CASSLGGPYEQYF.

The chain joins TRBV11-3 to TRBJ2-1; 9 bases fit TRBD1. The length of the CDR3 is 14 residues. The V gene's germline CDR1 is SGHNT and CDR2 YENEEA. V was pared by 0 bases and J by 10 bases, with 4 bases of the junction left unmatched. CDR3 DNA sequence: TGTGCCAGCAGCTTAGAACAGGGGGCTCGGGAGCAGTTCTTC. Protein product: CASSLEQGAREQFF.

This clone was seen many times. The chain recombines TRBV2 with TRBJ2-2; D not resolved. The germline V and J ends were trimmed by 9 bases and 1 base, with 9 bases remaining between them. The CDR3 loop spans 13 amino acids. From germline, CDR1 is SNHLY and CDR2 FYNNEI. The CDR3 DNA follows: TGTGCCAGGCGGTCCAGGAACACCGGGGAGCTGTTTTTT. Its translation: CARRSRNTGELFF.

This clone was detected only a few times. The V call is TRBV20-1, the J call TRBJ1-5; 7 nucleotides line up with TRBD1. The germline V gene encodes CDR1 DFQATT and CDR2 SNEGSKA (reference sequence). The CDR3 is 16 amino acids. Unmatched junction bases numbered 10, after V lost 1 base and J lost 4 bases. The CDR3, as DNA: TGCAGTGCTAGAGCCAACCAGGGGGTAGGGAATCAGCCCCAGCATTTT. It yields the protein CSARANQGVGNQPQHF.

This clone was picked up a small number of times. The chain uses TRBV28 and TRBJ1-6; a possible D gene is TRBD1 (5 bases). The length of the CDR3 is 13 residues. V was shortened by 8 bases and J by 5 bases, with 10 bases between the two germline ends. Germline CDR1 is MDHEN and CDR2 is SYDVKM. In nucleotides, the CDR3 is TGTGCCAGCCTCCGGACAAATAATTCACCCCTCCACTTT. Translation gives CASLRTNNSPLHF.

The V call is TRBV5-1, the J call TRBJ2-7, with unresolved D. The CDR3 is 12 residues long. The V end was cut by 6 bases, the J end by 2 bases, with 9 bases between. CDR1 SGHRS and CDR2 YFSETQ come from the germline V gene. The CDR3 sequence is CASKGRPYEQYF. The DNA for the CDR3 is TGCGCCAGCAAGGGCCGCCCCTACGAGCAGTACTTC.

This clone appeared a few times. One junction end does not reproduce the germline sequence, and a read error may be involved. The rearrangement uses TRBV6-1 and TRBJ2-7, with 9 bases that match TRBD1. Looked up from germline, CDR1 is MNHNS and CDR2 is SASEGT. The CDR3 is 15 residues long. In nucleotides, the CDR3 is TGTGCCAGCATTGAAGAAATACAGGGGGCATACGAGCAGTACTTC. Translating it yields CASIEEIQGAYEQYF.

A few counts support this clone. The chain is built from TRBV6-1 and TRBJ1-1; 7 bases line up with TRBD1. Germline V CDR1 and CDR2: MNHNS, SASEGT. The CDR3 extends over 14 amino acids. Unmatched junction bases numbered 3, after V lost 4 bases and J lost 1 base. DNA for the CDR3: TGTGCCAGCAGTGTTCACAGGGGGAACACTGAAGCTTTCTTT. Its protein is CASSVHRGNTEAFF.